The 3 T cell receptor beta chains in this list originate from one sample, sequenced in a study of blood T cell repertoires in COVID-19. TCRdb's copy holds only in-frame clones and misses some; the assay was immunoSEQ multiplex PCR. This repertoire shows more than 110,000 clones, roughly 80% found once; its top ten account for about 4%. The sample taken for sequencing was peripheral blood. The receptors derive from a woman of 80 years or more with acute or convalescent COVID-19.

This chain uses TRBV10-1 with TRBJ2-3; 8 positions match TRBD1. Germline loops: CDR1 WNHNN, CDR2 SYGVQD (reference sequence). The CDR3 has 14 amino acids. V was pared by 4 bases and J by 4 bases, with 4 bases of the junction left unmatched. The CDR3 sequence: CASSGQGLPDTQYF. The CDR3, as DNA: TGCGCCAGCAGTGGACAGGGGTTACCAGATACGCAGTATTTT.

V and J are TRBV4-1 and TRBJ2-4; 8 nucleotides match TRBD1. The CDR3 consists of 17 residues. Germline CDR1 MGHRA, CDR2 YSYEKL. V shed 2 bases and J 2 bases; nucleotides not matched to a gene: 8. CDR3 sequence: CASSQTFQGATKNIQYF. CDR3 nucleotides: TGCGCCAGCAGCCAAACTTTCCAGGGGGCTACCAAAAACATTCAGTACTTC.

The rearrangement uses TRBV6-5 and TRBJ1-2; D may be TRBD1 (5 bases). V was cut by 2 bases and J by 4 bases, with 11 bases left in between. Germline V gene sequence: CDR1 MNHEY, CDR2 SVGAGI. CDR3 length: 14 amino acids. The CDR3 loop reads CASSYSGAGYGYTF. The CDR3 DNA sequence: TGTGCCAGCAGTTACAGCGGGGCGGGCTATGGCTACACCTTC.